This T cell receptor beta chain was retrieved from a study of post-analysis software for immune sequencing data. Findings and caveats of the study: A few TRBV segments appeared more often in patients than in controls, and TRBV5-6, TRBV5-1 and TRBV20-1 were among these. When compared against controls, multiple sclerosis patients showed significantly lower normalized Chao1 diversity.

Carried by the TCR beta cDNA libraries were unique molecular identifiers. Some 540,000 cDNA molecules were obtained from about 1 to 10 million T cells. TCRdb recomputed calls from the PCR reads with MiXCR, one row per CDR3 protein. The sample has roughly 650,000 distinct CDR3 sequences, approximately 60% seen once. This CDR3 contains 13 residues. J was trimmed by 5 bases and V by 3 bases; bases with no gene match: 3. CDR1 SGDLS and CDR2 YYNGEE come from the germline V gene. A note on this clonotype: Its specificity is not known.

Source material: blood. The chain carries TRBV9 and TRBJ2-7; 9 bases are a match to TRBD1. This receptor was identified in a girl under 10 years old with multiple sclerosis. CDR3 nucleotide sequence: TGTGCCAGCAGCGGGACAGGGGAAAACGAGCAGTACTTC. Translated, it gives CASSGTGENEQYF.